This T cell receptor beta chain was found in a study of blood T cells in healthy people across ages. V gave up 0 bases and J gave up 3 bases; unmatched junction bases: 5. This CDR3 spans 15 amino acids. Germline loops: CDR1 LGHNA, CDR2 YNFKEQ. With a J-beta primer mix and a sample-barcoded 5' primer, a second PCR ran about 6 to 11 cycles. Every sample gave at least 2.5 million paired-end reads containing CDR3. TCRdb re-analysed the 5' RACE reads in MiXCR, keeping a single row per CDR3 protein. The sample has hundreds of thousands of distinct CDR3 sequences; about 40% are singletons. This clonotype was found many times.

The J gene is TRBJ2-7, the V gene TRBV4-2, with 7 bases identical to TRBD2. What was sequenced was blood. The source of this sequence is a woman aged 60 to 75 in good health. The CDR3 DNA follows: TGTGCCAGCAGCCAAGAGTTCGCGGGGGACTACGAGCAGTACTTC. This sequence encodes CASSQEFAGDYEQYF.